This TCR beta chain was obtained from a study of T cell responses to AZD1222 COVID-19 vaccine. Regarding the study as a whole: Within unmutated variant regions lay the reported targets of nearly half of spike-specific TCRs. Sampling captured repertoires only after the peak T cell response. Donors in the cohort were predominantly white British and more often female, and clonal diversity was possibly underestimated.

Comments on this clone: Antigen: not known.

Second-dose timings of about 4 or about 12 weeks were pooled. V was clipped by 5 bases and J by 3 bases; unmatched bases: 4. The CDR3 has 14 residues. Looked up from germline, CDR1 is SEHNR and CDR2 is FQNEAQ (reference sequence). Generated by immunoSEQ multiplex PCR, the TCRdb table keeps only in-frame clones and is missing some. This table holds about 150,000 clones, approximately 87% found once. Material: peripheral blood, obtained 28 days after the second AZD1222 dose. The rearrangement links TRBV7-9 to TRBJ1-5, with 7 bases aligning to TRBD1. This TCR came from an adult who received the AZD1222 COVID-19 vaccine. The CDR3 reads CASSAGTDNQPQHF. CDR3 in DNA: TGTGCCAGCAGCGCCGGGACAGACAATCAGCCCCAGCATTTT.